The rows below give T cell receptor beta chains drawn from one sample of a study of Ad26.COV2.S vaccination and SARS-CoV-2 variants. Sequencing was performed with immunoSEQ multiplex PCR; in TCRdb, only in-frame clones are kept and a portion is missing. This table holds about 350,000 clones, about 91% found once. The source material was peripheral blood, sampled after recovery from COVID-19. Receptor source: a human donor who had recovered from COVID-19. The CDR3 runs from the conserved cysteine through the conserved F or W. D genes are given only for firm matches. Only some rows state a clone size, as once, few, many or a class for expanded clones.

>NA|TRBJ1-1|15|NA|TRBV27
CASSLGAGLGTEAFF
TGTGCCAGCAGTTTAGGGGCAGGGTTAGGCACTGAAGCTTTCTTT
>NA|TRBJ1-1|19|NA|TRBV19
CASSIGPTGRGPLNTEAFF
TGTGCCAGTAGTATAGGGCCCACAGGACGGGGGCCCCTGAACACTGAAGCTTTCTTT
>NA|TRBJ2-7|13|once|TRBV2
CASSELESYEQYF
TGTGCCAGCAGTGAACTAGAGAGCTACGAGCAGTACTTC
>TRBD1|TRBJ1-2|14|NA|TRBV19
CASSKGQGLYGYTF
TGTGCCAGTAGTAAGGGACAGGGCCTCTATGGCTACACCTTC
>NA|TRBJ1-6|16|NA|TRBV7-2
CASSSPLEGRNSPLHF
TGTGCCAGCAGCTCTCCCCTCGAGGGGCGGAATTCACCCCTCCACTTT
>TRBD1|TRBJ1-2|15|NA|TRBV18
CASSPKTGGDYGYTF
TGTGCCAGCTCACCAAAAACAGGGGGCGACTATGGCTACACCTTC
>TRBD2|TRBJ2-4|18|NA|TRBV2
CASGIPLAGGPAKNIQYF
TGTGCCAGCGGTATCCCTTTAGCGGGGGGCCCGGCCAAAAACATTCAGTACTTC
>TRBD1|TRBJ2-5|15|NA|TRBV6-2/TRBV6-3
CASSYRDRVQETQYF
TGTGCCAGCAGTTACCGGGACAGGGTCCAAGAGACCCAGTACTTC
>NA|TRBJ1-5|14|NA|TRBV5-6
CASSLGGANQPQHF
TGTGCCAGCAGCTTGGGAGGGGCCAATCAGCCCCAGCATTTT
>NA|TRBJ1-2|12|NA|TRBV6-5
CASYRPSYGYTF
TGTGCCAGCTACCGACCATCGTATGGCTACACCTTC
>NA|TRBJ1-3|12|NA|TRBV28
CASSLSGNTIYF
TGTGCCAGCAGTTTATCTGGAAACACCATATATTTT
>TRBD1|TRBJ2-5|14|NA|TRBV27
CASSLNRGEETQYF
TGTGCCAGCAGTTTAAACAGGGGAGAGGAGACCCAGTACTTC
>TRBD1|TRBJ1-6|16|NA|TRBV5-4
CASRQGQGVYNSPLHF
TGTGCCAGCAGACAAGGACAGGGGGTTTATAATTCACCCCTCCACTTT
>NA|TRBJ1-3|14|NA|TRBV29-1
CSVGVTSSGNTIYF
TGCAGCGTTGGGGTAACTAGCTCTGGAAACACCATATATTTT
>TRBD1|TRBJ1-1|15|NA|TRBV9
CASSVRAGGHTEAFF
TGTGCCAGCAGCGTGAGGGCAGGGGGCCACACTGAAGCTTTCTTT
>TRBD2|TRBJ2-2|15|NA|TRBV2
CASSEVREGTGELFF
TGTGCCAGCAGTGAAGTCAGGGAGGGCACCGGGGAGCTGTTTTTT
>NA|TRBJ1-1|12|NA|TRBV7-9
CASADRDLQAFF
TGTGCCAGCGCTGATAGGGATCTACAAGCTTTCTTT
>NA|TRBJ2-2|12|NA|TRBV10-3
CAISEFSGELFF
TGTGCCATCAGTGAGTTCTCGGGGGAGCTGTTTTTT
>NA|TRBJ2-7|15|NA|TRBV9
CASSLAPGSSYEQYF
TGTGCCAGCAGCCTAGCCCCAGGGAGCTCCTACGAGCAGTACTTC
>NA|TRBJ2-3|14|once|TRBV4-2
CASSQGTSTDTQYF
TGTGCCAGCAGCCAAGGGACTAGCACAGATACGCAGTATTTT
>NA|TRBJ2-7|15|NA|TRBV27
CASAPGQDPIYEQYF
TGTGCCAGCGCCCCGGGTCAGGACCCAATATACGAGCAGTACTTC
>NA|TRBJ1-3|14|NA|TRBV11-2
CASRSGGIGNTIYF
TGTGCCAGCAGAAGTGGGGGAATTGGAAACACCATATATTTT
>NA|TRBJ1-3|13|NA|TRBV6-5
CASRSDSGNTIYF
TGTGCCAGCAGGAGCGACTCTGGAAACACCATATATTTT
>TRBD1|TRBJ1-4|14|NA|TRBV9
CASSPGQGTQELFF
TGTGCCAGCAGCCCGGGACAGGGGACTCAAGAACTGTTTTTT
>TRBD1|TRBJ1-2|16|NA|TRBV5-1
CASSPTSGQGVRGYTF
TGCGCCAGCAGCCCTACCTCGGGACAGGGGGTTCGGGGCTACACCTTC
>NA|TRBJ1-4|15|NA|TRBV7-6
CASSSPGTGNEKLFF
TGTGCCAGCAGCTCCCCTGGGACGGGGAATGAAAAACTGTTTTTT
>TRBD1|TRBJ1-4|16|NA|TRBV5-1
CASSLGSGQMNEKLFF
TGCGCCAGCAGCTTGGGCTCGGGACAGATGAATGAAAAACTGTTTTTT
>NA|TRBJ2-5|12|NA|TRBV10-1
CASSDGGGSQYF
TGCGCCAGCAGTGATGGAGGGGGCTCCCAGTACTTC
>TRBD2|TRBJ2-2|16|NA|TRBV6-1
CASSGGLAGGPWELFF
TGTGCCAGCAGTGGCGGACTAGCGGGGGGGCCCTGGGAGCTGTTTTTT
>NA|TRBJ2-2|13|NA|TRBV15
CATSRDVAGELFF
TGTGCCACCAGCAGAGATGTCGCCGGGGAGCTGTTTTTT
>NA|TRBJ1-5|14|NA|TRBV5-4
CASSLAGFNQPQHF
TGTGCCAGCAGCTTGGCGGGTTTCAATCAGCCCCAGCATTTT
>TRBD1|TRBJ1-1|11|once|TRBV7-9
CASSTGGPPFF
TGTGCCAGCAGCACAGGGGGTCCGCCTTTCTTT
>NA|TRBJ2-3|15|once|TRBV5-6
CASSPDMGTTDTQYF
TGTGCCAGCAGCCCGGATATGGGGACCACAGATACGCAGTATTTT
>NA|TRBJ1-3|15|NA|TRBV9
CASSPRSSGGNTIYF
TGTGCCAGCAGCCCCCGGTCCTCAGGGGGAAACACCATATATTTT
>TRBD1|TRBJ1-1|15|NA|TRBV3-1/TRBV3-2
CASSRRQGQNTEAFF
TGTGCCAGCAGCCGACGACAGGGGCAGAACACTGAAGCTTTCTTT
>NA|TRBJ1-1|13|once|TRBV4-1
CASSLPKGLEAFF
TGCGCCAGCAGCCTACCGAAGGGCCTAGAGGCTTTCTTT
>NA|TRBJ1-2|15|NA|TRBV9
CASSVGAEANYGYTF
TGTGCCAGCAGCGTAGGAGCAGAAGCTAACTATGGCTACACCTTC
>NA|TRBJ2-1|16|NA|TRBV7-9
CASRPLRGQGKNEQFF
TGTGCCAGCAGACCCTTGCGGGGACAAGGGAAAAATGAGCAGTTCTTC
>TRBD1|TRBJ1-6|16|once|TRBV7-9
CASSLGPGQGNSPLHF
TGTGCCAGCAGCTTAGGGCCGGGACAGGGAAATTCACCCCTCCACTTT
>NA|TRBJ2-2|15|NA|TRBV6-5
CASSYPAFGTGELFF
TGTGCCAGCAGTTATCCGGCCTTTGGTACCGGGGAGCTGTTTTTT
>TRBD1|TRBJ1-4|15|many|TRBV6-5
CASKPHRGTREKLFF
TGTGCCAGCAAACCCCACAGGGGCACTAGGGAAAAACTGTTTTTT
>TRBD1|TRBJ1-2|16|NA|TRBV7-9
CASSLLRDRHNYGYTF
TGTGCCAGCAGCCTACTCCGGGACAGGCATAACTATGGCTACACCTTC
>NA|TRBJ1-2|14|NA|TRBV5-4
CASSPRQVNYGYTF
TGTGCCAGCAGCCCCCGACAGGTTAACTATGGCTACACCTTC
>NA|TRBJ1-6|15|NA|TRBV2
CASSEDLGGNSPLHF
TGTGCCAGCAGTGAAGATCTGGGGGGCAATTCACCCCTCCACTTT
>NA|TRBJ2-7|13|once|TRBV7-8
CASSFGGSCEQYF
TGTGCCAGCAGCTTCGGGGGAAGTTGCGAGCAGTACTTC
>TRBD1|TRBJ2-7|13|NA|TRBV19
CASRRGQGHEQYF
TGTGCCAGTAGGAGGGGACAGGGCCACGAGCAGTACTTC
>NA|TRBJ1-2|12|NA|TRBV5-6
CASKSGGGGYTF
TGTGCCAGCAAATCCGGAGGGGGAGGCTACACCTTC
>NA|TRBJ1-1|13|NA|TRBV25-1
CASSPGYNTEAFF
TGTGCCAGCAGTCCGGGGTACAACACTGAAGCTTTCTTT
>NA|TRBJ2-5|17|NA|TRBV11-2
CASSLEPPLVPPETQYF
TGTGCCAGCAGCTTAGAGCCCCCGTTGGTCCCCCCGGAGACCCAGTACTTC
>TRBD1|TRBJ1-2|14|NA|TRBV6-5
CASSYGQGNYGYTF
TGTGCCAGCAGTTACGGACAGGGGAACTATGGCTACACCTTC
>TRBD1|TRBJ1-1|15|NA|TRBV27
CASSLGRGRSTEAFF
TGTGCCAGCAGTTTAGGGAGGGGGCGCAGCACTGAAGCTTTCTTT
>NA|TRBJ1-1|13|NA|TRBV27
CASTSGLGAEAFF
TGTGCCAGCACCTCGGGGCTAGGGGCTGAAGCTTTCTTT
>NA|TRBJ1-2|12|once|TRBV29-1
CSAPGAGYGYTF
TGCAGCGCCCCGGGGGCTGGCTATGGCTACACCTTC
>NA|TRBJ1-4|15|NA|TRBV27
CASSLSWTANEKLFF
TGTGCCAGCAGTTTATCGTGGACAGCTAATGAAAAACTGTTTTTT
>TRBD1|TRBJ1-2|15|NA|TRBV19
CASSMDHRGRDGYTF
TGTGCCAGTAGTATGGATCACAGGGGGCGCGATGGCTACACCTTC
>NA|TRBJ1-1|12|NA|TRBV25-1
CASGLPGTEAFF
TGTGCCAGCGGACTACCTGGCACTGAAGCTTTCTTT
>NA|TRBJ2-5|13|NA|TRBV10-2
CASSGGRQETQYF
TGCGCCAGCAGTGGTGGGCGCCAAGAGACCCAGTACTTC